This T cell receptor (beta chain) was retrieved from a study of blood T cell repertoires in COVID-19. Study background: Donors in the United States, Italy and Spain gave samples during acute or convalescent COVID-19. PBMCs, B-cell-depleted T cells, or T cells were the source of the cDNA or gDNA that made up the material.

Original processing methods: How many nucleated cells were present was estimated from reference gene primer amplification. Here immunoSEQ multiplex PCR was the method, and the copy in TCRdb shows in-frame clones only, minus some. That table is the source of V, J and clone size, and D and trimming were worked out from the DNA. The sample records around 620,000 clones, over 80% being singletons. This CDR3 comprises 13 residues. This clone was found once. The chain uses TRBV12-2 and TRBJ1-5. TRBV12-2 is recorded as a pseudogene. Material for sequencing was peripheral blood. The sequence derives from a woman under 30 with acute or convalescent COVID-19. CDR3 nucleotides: TGTGCAAGTAAGAGAGATAGCAATCAGCCCCAGCATTTT. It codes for CASKRDSNQPQHF.